These 20 T cell receptor beta chains were sequenced from one sample in a study of T cells in pancreatic ductal adenocarcinoma. The method was immunoSEQ multiplex PCR; TCRdb's version includes in-frame clones alone and lacks a portion of them. Altogether some 16,000 clones are present, more than 70% being singletons, with the ten largest covering 0.94%. The selected patients with pancreatic ductal adenocarcinoma had surgery but no neoadjuvant therapy. Sequenced sample: PBMCs. The receptors were gathered from a human donor with pancreatic ductal adenocarcinoma.

V usage is TRBV13 and J usage is TRBJ2-7, with D maybe TRBD1 (6 bases). V lost 0 bases and J 3 bases, leaving 9 bases between the germline ends. There are 14 residues in the CDR3. Germline CDR1 PRHDT, CDR2 FYEKMQ (reference sequence). CDR3 in DNA: TGTGCCAGCAGCTTAGGGCCAGGGGACTACGAGCAGTACTTC. The encoded protein is CASSLGPGDYEQYF. Full variable domain (rest looked up from reference TRBV13 and TRBJ2-7): AAGVIQSPRHLIKEKRETATLKCYPIPRHDTVYWYQQGPGQDPQFLISFYEKMQSDKGSIPDRFSAQQFSDYHSELNMSSLELGDSALYFCASSLGPGDYEQYFGPGTRLTVT.

This chain joins TRBV7-9 and TRBJ2-7, with 7 bases lining up with TRBD1. The CDR3 has 13 residues. V lost 5 bases, J lost 5 bases, and 6 bases stayed unmatched. Germline V lookup: CDR1 SEHNR, CDR2 FQNEAQ (reference sequence). The CDR3 nucleotides are TGTGCCAGCAGCGTGACGACAGGGCACGAGCAGTACTTC. Translated: CASSVTTGHEQYF.

The chain employs TRBV5-4 and TRBJ1-3, with 8 nucleotides matching TRBD1. The germline gives CDR1 SGHNT, CDR2 YYREEE (reference sequence). The CDR3 totals 16 residues. Losses at the gene ends were 2 bases for V and 0 bases for J; bases not matched to a gene: 4. This CDR3 is CASSLGQGRSGNTIYF. CDR3 sequence (DNA): TGTGCCAGCAGCTTAGGACAGGGACGCTCTGGAAACACCATATATTTT.

CDR3 in DNA: TGTGCCAGCAGTAGAGGGTCTGAAAAACTGTTTTTT. Its translation: CASSRGSEKLFF. J is TRBJ1-4 and V is TRBV28; D is unresolved. Deletions cut 5 bases from V and 7 bases from J, with 8 bases between. The CDR3 is made up of 12 amino acids. Germline V gene sequence: CDR1 MDHEN, CDR2 SYDVKM.

This clone appeared once. The CDR3 region has the DNA TGTGCCAGCAGCTTAGGGGCAGGACTTAATGAAAAACTGTTTTTT. Translating it yields CASSLGAGLNEKLFF. The rearrangement uses TRBV7-9 and TRBJ1-4, with unresolved D. This CDR3 spans 15 amino acids. CDR1 and CDR2 (germline): SEHNR, FQNEAQ (reference sequence). V was shortened by 1 base and J by 4 bases, with 10 bases between the two germline ends.

V is TRBV6-1 and J is TRBJ2-7; the D gene is possibly TRBD2 (7 bases). Germline values: CDR1 MNHNS, CDR2 SASEGT. The V end was cut by 3 bases, the J end by 5 bases, with 14 bases between. This CDR3 contains 14 residues. For the CDR3, the DNA is TGTGCCAGCAGTGATTGGGCGGGGGCCGACGAGCAGTACTTC. As protein: CASSDWAGADEQYF.

This rearrangement joins TRBV30 to TRBJ1-1, with 8 bases identical to TRBD1. This CDR3 spans 13 amino acids. The V gene's germline CDR1 is GTSNPN and CDR2 SVGIG (reference sequence). V lost 5 bases to trimming and J lost 3 bases; unmatched junction nucleotides: 5. The CDR3 nucleotides read TGTGCCTGGGAATCGGACAGGGACACTGAAGCTTTCTTT. The encoded protein is CAWESDRDTEAFF.

This clone was found once. The CDR3 spells CASSLAGGNWQADTQYF. DNA for the CDR3: TGTGCCAGCAGTTTAGCAGGGGGCAACTGGCAGGCAGATACGCAGTATTTT. The genes are TRBV27 and TRBJ2-3; 8 bases are shared with TRBD1. The J segment lost 4 bases and the V segment lost 2 bases, leaving 11 bases of the junction unmatched. CDR3 length: 17 residues. Per the germline V gene, CDR1 is MNHEY and CDR2 is SMNVEV (reference sequence).

The V gene is TRBV10-3, the J gene TRBJ1-1; D gene uncertain. This CDR3 comprises 15 residues. Germline CDR1 reads ENHRY; CDR2 reads SYGVKD. The V end lost 2 bases, the J end lost 0 bases, and 10 bases lay between the germline ends. CDR3 residues: CAISEARNLNTEAFF. The CDR3, as DNA: TGTGCCATCAGTGAGGCCAGGAACCTGAACACTGAAGCTTTCTTT.

This sequence joins TRBV11-2 and TRBJ2-6; D call uncertain. The V end was cut by 5 bases, the J end by 2 bases, with 16 bases between. Germline CDR1 and CDR2: SGHAT and FQNNGV. This CDR3 is 17 amino acids long. The CDR3 loop reads CASSPVKASAGANVLTF. CDR3 sequence (DNA): TGTGCCAGCAGCCCCGTTAAAGCCTCCGCTGGGGCCAACGTCCTGACTTTC.

The V call is TRBV6-6, the J call TRBJ2-7; TRBD1 is a possible D gene (6 bases). Per germline, CDR1 MNHNY and CDR2 SVGAGI (reference sequence). Trimming stripped 0 bases from V and 3 bases from J, with 12 bases between. This CDR3 spans 15 amino acids. This chain's CDR3 is CASSYSAGANYEQYF. The CDR3 nucleotides read TGTGCCAGCAGTTACTCAGCAGGGGCTAACTACGAGCAGTACTTC.

J is TRBJ1-4 and V is TRBV5-8, with 8 bases fitting TRBD1. The CDR3 runs to 15 residues. V dropped 0 bases and J dropped 10; count of bases not matched to a gene: 8. CDR1 is SGHTS, CDR2 YDEGEE, per germline. The DNA for the CDR3 is TGTGCCAGCAGCTTGGCCCCTCGACAGGGGCGAAAACTGTTTTTT. This translates into CASSLAPRQGRKLFF.

The V and J genes are TRBV9 and TRBJ2-5; 9 bases map to TRBD1. The CDR3 length is 17 residues. The V gene's germline CDR1 is SGDLS and CDR2 YYNGEE. Losses at the gene ends were 4 bases for V and 3 bases for J; bases not matched to a gene: 13. CDR3 residues: CASSTRAGQGLEETQYF. For the CDR3, the DNA is TGTGCCAGCAGCACGCGAGCAGGACAGGGGTTGGAAGAGACCCAGTACTTC.

The V and J genes are TRBV5-1 and TRBJ1-1; 7 bases map to TRBD1. CDR3 length equals 16 residues. Trimming cost V 2 bases and J 1 base; bases outside gene matches: 8. The germline V gene has CDR1 SGHRS and CDR2 YFSETQ. CDR3 DNA: TGCGCCAGCAGCTTCCGACAGGGTGGGTCGAACACTGAAGCTTTCTTT. It yields the protein CASSFRQGGSNTEAFF. The full variable domain, its missing parts supplied by reference TRBV5-1 and TRBJ1-1, is KAGVTQTPRYLIKTRGQQVTLSCSPISGHRSVSWYQQTPGQGLQFLFEYFSETQRNKGNFPGRFSGRQFSNSRSEMNVSTLELGDSALYLCASSFRQGGSNTEAFFGQGTRLTVV.

The genes are TRBV27 and TRBJ1-1, with TRBD1 matching 7 bases. The length of the CDR3 is 14 residues. Germline V gene lookup returns CDR1 MNHEY and CDR2 SMNVEV (reference sequence). V shed 8 bases and J 5 bases; nucleotides not matched to a gene: 11. CDR3 sequence reads: CASSLLTQGTEAFF. CDR3 DNA sequence: TGTGCCAGCTCTTTACTCACACAGGGGACTGAAGCTTTCTTT.

The chain combines TRBV7-2 with TRBJ1-1, with 11 bases lining up with TRBD1. CDR3 length equals 15 residues. Per the germline V gene, CDR1 is SGHTA and CDR2 is FQGNSA. J was trimmed by 4 bases and V by 2 bases; bases with no gene match: 3. In DNA form, the CDR3 reads TGTGCCAGCAGCTTATTCGGGACAGGGGGCACTGAAGCTTTCTTT. Protein: CASSLFGTGGTEAFF.

This clone has only one observation. The chain uses TRBV28 and TRBJ2-3; 8 bases are a match to TRBD2. Trimming cost V 6 bases and J 6 bases; bases outside gene matches: 11. The length of the CDR3 is 15 residues. CDR1 MDHEN and CDR2 SYDVKM come from the germline V gene. The CDR3 spells CASSKGSGERDTQYF. The CDR3 DNA follows: TGTGCCAGCAGCAAAGGTAGCGGGGAACGGGATACGCAGTATTTT.

The chain employs TRBV7-9 and TRBJ1-1; the D is unclear. From germline, CDR1 is SEHNR and CDR2 FQNEAQ (reference sequence). Deletions cut 3 bases from V and 7 bases from J, with 15 bases between. This CDR3 has 14 residues. The CDR3 region is CASSLDSGSDEAFF. In nucleotides, the CDR3 is TGTGCCAGCAGCTTGGATTCGGGGAGCGATGAAGCTTTCTTT.

The rearrangement joins TRBV29-1 to TRBJ1-2; D remains unclear. The germline V and J ends were trimmed by 1 base and 5 bases, with 5 bases remaining between them. The CDR3 contains 11 residues. The V gene's germline CDR1 is SQVTM and CDR2 ANQGSEA. Here the CDR3 reads CSVEVIYGYTF. The CDR3 nucleotides read TGCAGCGTTGAAGTTATTTATGGCTACACCTTC. Using reference TRBV29-1 and TRBJ1-2 for the parts outside the CDR3, the full variable domain is SAVISQKPSRDICQRGTSLTIQCQVDSQVTMMFWYRQQPGQSLTLIATANQGSEATYESGFVIDKFPISRPNLTFSTLTVSNMSPEDSSIYLCSVEVIYGYTFGSGTRLTVV.

The rearrangement uses TRBV11-3 and TRBJ1-2; the match to TRBD1 covers 11 bases. The CDR3 contains 14 residues. V was pared by 5 bases and J by 7 bases, with 6 bases of the junction left unmatched. Germline V gives CDR1 SGHNT, CDR2 YENEEA. DNA for the CDR3: TGTGCCAGCAGCCGCGGACAGGGGGCGATTGGCTACACCTTC. Amino acid sequence: CASSRGQGAIGYTF.